The entry below gives a single T cell receptor (beta chain) sequence along with its context. Its antigen is still unknown. Germline V gives CDR1 MDHEN, CDR2 SYDVKM. V was shortened by 10 bases and J by 8 bases, with 12 bases between the two germline ends. The CDR3 has 11 amino acids. This entry comes from a study of OX40 agonist ivuxolimab in advanced cancers. Overall study: In this cohort, patients received ivuxolimab, an agonistic anti-OX40 (CD134) antibody. Therapy given before enrollment (anti-PD-1, anti-PD-L1 or anti-CTLA-4) was allowed, and around 44% had some. Findings and caveats of the study: Several nonresponders also turned out to have low normalized T-cell clonal expansion. Fewer expanded clones were found on average in CD4+ than in CD8+ T cells.

Some clones are missing from TCRdb's copy, which holds only in-frame ones; the method was immunoSEQ multiplex PCR. The sample holds some 60,000 clones, roughly nine tenths seen once. This material consisted of CD4+ or CD8+ T cells sorted from blood, taken in a trial of the OX40 agonist ivuxolimab. This chain links TRBV28 with TRBJ2-1; TRBD2 might be the D (5 bases). This receptor was obtained from an adult with an advanced solid tumor such as melanoma, head and neck, liver or kidney cancer. The CDR3 bases are TGTGCCATCCTGGACTTGGATGAGCAGTTCTTC. Translated: CAILDLDEQFF. The variable domain in full, completed from reference TRBV28 and TRBJ2-1, reads DVKVTQSSRYLVKRTGEKVFLECVQDMDHENMFWYRQDPGLGLRLIYFSYDVKMKEKGDIPEGYSVSREKKERFSLILESASTNQTSMYLCAILDLDEQFFGPGTRLTVL.